The 25 T cell receptor beta chains given below trace back to one sample, sequenced in a study of T cells after yellow fever vaccination. Using its own MiXCR run on the 5' RACE reads, TCRdb lists one record per CDR3 protein. In the table there are about 160,000 distinct CDR3 sequences, 9.3% of which are singletons. The sequences come from CD8+ T cells sorted from PBMCs, collected 45 days after the yellow fever booster vaccination. The receptors here all came from a man aged 18 to 30 who received the YFV17D yellow fever vaccine.

In DNA, the CDR3 is TGTGCCTCTACGGACAGTCCGTATGGCTACACCTTC. Its translation is CASTDSPYGYTF. V is TRBV30 and J is TRBJ1-2, with D perhaps matching TRBD1 (6 bases). Germline V gene data show CDR1 as GTSNPN and CDR2 as SVGIG (reference sequence). The CDR3 contains 12 residues. V dropped 7 bases and J dropped 5 bases, with 14 bases sitting between them. The complete variable domain, with remaining parts taken from reference TRBV30 and TRBJ1-2, reads SQTIHQWPATLVQPVGSPLSLECTVEGTSNPNLYWYRQAAGRGLQLLFYSVGIGQISSEVPQNLSASRPQDRQFILSSKKLLLSDSGFYLCASTDSPYGYTFGSGTRLTVV.

The chain recombines TRBV14 with TRBJ2-1, with 7 nucleotides matching TRBD2. Germline V gene sequence: CDR1 SGHDN, CDR2 FVKESK. V lost 3 bases, J lost 6 bases, and 14 bases stayed unmatched. CDR3 length: 17 amino acids. The CDR3 DNA is TGTGCCAGCAGCCACCCCCCAGGACTAGGTGCTTCCAATGAGCAGTTCTTC. This codes for CASSHPPGLGASNEQFF.

This clonotype has just a few counts. The gene calls are TRBV6-6 and TRBJ2-7; D gene ambiguous. CDR1 and CDR2 (germline): MNHNY, SVGAGI (reference sequence). The V and J ends lost 3 bases and 2 bases respectively, with 8 bases between them. The CDR3 sequence is 13 residues long. The CDR3 region has the DNA TGTGCCAGCAGTTATAGGCAAACCTACGAGCAGTACGTC. Its translation is CASSYRQTYEQYV.

This clonotype has more than one count but fewer than ten. The V and J genes are TRBV4-1 and TRBJ1-1, with unresolved D. The CDR3 contains 15 residues. Germline CDR1 and CDR2: MGHRA and YSYEKL. V lost 1 base and J lost 4, with 13 bases in between. CDR3 amino acids: CASSQGQAPSTEAFF. CDR3 coding DNA: TGCGCCAGCAGCCAAGGGCAGGCCCCAAGCACTGAAGCTTTCTTT.

Details on this clonotype: Germline and junction disagree at one end, which may indicate a read error. The rearrangement joins TRBV6-5 to TRBJ2-6; no firm D call. The CDR3 length is 14 residues. Germline lookup yields CDR1 MNHEY and CDR2 SVGAGI. CDR3 sequence reads: CASSKHTGSNVLTF. DNA for the CDR3: TGTGCCAGCAGTAAACATACTGGGTCCAACGTCCTGACTTTC.

This clonotype occurred a few times. This chain links TRBV20-1 with TRBJ1-2; D not certain. The CDR3 contains 8 residues. V was trimmed by 7 bases and J by 8 bases, leaving 5 bases between them. Per the germline V gene, CDR1 is DFQATT and CDR2 is SNEGSKA (reference sequence). CDR3 sequence (DNA): TGCAGTGTTGGAGGCTACACCTTC. Protein product: CSVGGYTF.

This sequence joins TRBV7-9 and TRBJ1-6; TRBD1 matches at 8 bases. Germline loops: CDR1 SEHNR, CDR2 FQNEAQ (reference sequence). CDR3 length equals 15 residues. The V and J ends lost 4 bases and 9 bases, in that order; junction bases with no gene match: 8. As DNA, the CDR3 is TGTGCCAGCAGCTCCAAGGACAGGGCTAGTTCACCCCTCCACTTT. Its translation: CASSSKDRASSPLHF.

This sequence joins TRBV5-1 and TRBJ1-4; D ambiguous. The CDR3 sequence is 15 residues long. V was cut by 0 bases and J by 0 bases, with 6 bases left in between. Looked up from germline, CDR1 is SGHRS and CDR2 is YFSETQ. DNA of the CDR3: TGCGCCAGCAGCTTGGCCACCGCAACTAATGAAAAACTGTTTTTT. It yields the protein CASSLATATNEKLFF. The full variable domain, completed using reference TRBV5-1 and TRBJ1-4, is KAGVTQTPRYLIKTRGQQVTLSCSPISGHRSVSWYQQTPGQGLQFLFEYFSETQRNKGNFPGRFSGRQFSNSRSEMNVSTLELGDSALYLCASSLATATNEKLFFGSGTQLSVL.

This chain links TRBV28 with TRBJ2-5, with TRBD1 matching over 9 bases. After removal of 7 bases from V and 5 bases from J, the junction contained 8 bases not matched to a gene. The CDR3 length is 14 residues. CDR1 and CDR2 from the germline V gene are MDHEN and SYDVKM. In DNA, the CDR3 is TGTGCCAGCACCTGGGACAGGGCCCCGGAGACCCAGTACTTC. Translating gives CASTWDRAPETQYF.

This clonotype was detected a few times. This sequence joins TRBV4-1 and TRBJ1-1; a possible D gene is TRBD1 (6 bases). Trimming took off 3 bases at V and 0 bases at J, with 17 bases between the two ends. The length of the CDR3 is 17 residues. Germline V gives CDR1 MGHRA, CDR2 YSYEKL. This chain's CDR3 is CASSHSPGGDMNTEAFF. CDR3 DNA sequence: TGCGCCAGCAGCCATTCCCCGGGGGGGGACATGAACACTGAAGCTTTCTTT.

This clonotype has more than one count but fewer than ten. The rearrangement links TRBV2 to TRBJ2-7; weak D call: TRBD1 (6 bases). There are 11 residues in the CDR3. Trimming took 7 bases from V and 4 from J, leaving 8 bases between them. Germline V lookup: CDR1 SNHLY, CDR2 FYNNEI. CDR3 DNA: TGTGCCAGCATGGGGGCTTACGAGCAGTACGTC. Translating it yields CASMGAYEQYV.

The chain has TRBV11-2 and TRBJ2-3; perhaps TRBD1 as D (5 bases). V lost 8 bases and J lost 4, with 13 bases in between. Germline V lookup: CDR1 SGHAT, CDR2 FQNNGV. This CDR3 contains 13 residues. The CDR3 here is CASRQGEADTQYF. CDR3 sequence (DNA): TGTGCCAGCCGCCAGGGCGAAGCAGATACGCAGTATTTT.

The chain links TRBV4-1 to TRBJ2-5, with D perhaps matching TRBD1 (6 bases). The CDR3 is 14 amino acids. Deletions cut 1 base from V and 7 bases from J, with 13 bases between. Germline-derived CDR1 and CDR2 are MGHRA and YSYEKL. CDR3 in amino acids: CASSQVGRGPTQYF. CDR3 DNA: TGCGCCAGCAGCCAAGTTGGCAGGGGACCGACCCAGTACTTC.

Many counts were recorded for this clonotype. This chain uses TRBV6-2 or TRBV6-3 with TRBJ2-7, with D hard to call. The CDR3 loop spans 14 amino acids. Trimming cost V 2 bases and J 2 bases, with 10 bases left between them. CDR1 MNHEY and CDR2 SVGEGT come from the germline V gene. Written as DNA, the CDR3 is TGTGCCAGCAGTTACGATACCACTACCTACGAGCAGTACGTC. Translated, it gives CASSYDTTTYEQYV.

Points on this clonotype: Lacking the conserved final phenylalanine or tryptophan, this CDR3 likely reflects a read error. The rearrangement uses TRBV11-2 and TRBJ2-3; D may match TRBD1 or TRBD2 (6 bases each). CDR1 and CDR2 from the germline V gene are SGHAT and FQNNGV. Trimming stripped 5 bases from V and 1 base from J, with 10 bases between. The CDR3 spans 14 residues. This CDR3 reads CASSLGGGTDTQYL. The CDR3 nucleotides read TGTGCCAGCAGCCTGGGGGGCGGCACAGATACGCAGTATCTT.

This clonotype was counted a few times. The chain couples TRBV9 to TRBJ2-5; 11 bases align to TRBD1. The CDR3 length is 19 residues. Germline V gene lookup returns CDR1 SGDLS and CDR2 YYNGEE. The V and J ends lost 3 bases and 7 bases, in that order; junction bases with no gene match: 20. The CDR3 DNA reads as TGTGCCAGCAGCGCCGGTCCCGGGACAGGGGGAGTGGGGAAGACGACCCAGTACTTC. Protein: CASSAGPGTGGVGKTTQYF.

There are a few counts of this clonotype. This sequence joins TRBV20-1 and TRBJ1-2; D is possibly TRBD1 (6 bases). V was trimmed by 2 bases and J by 8 bases, leaving 15 bases between them. The germline V gene has CDR1 DFQATT and CDR2 SNEGSKA (reference sequence). The CDR3 runs to 13 residues. The CDR3 loop is CSARKQGGSGYTF. CDR3 nucleotides: TGCAGTGCTAGAAAACAGGGAGGTAGCGGCTACACCTTC.

V is TRBV12-3 or TRBV12-4 and J is TRBJ1-5, with TRBD1 as a possible D gene (5 bases). V was clipped by 6 bases and J by 5 bases, with 11 bases between them. This CDR3 has 13 residues. For the CDR3, the DNA is TGTGCCAGCAGCCACACGACAGATCAGCCCCAGCATTTT. This translates into CASSHTTDQPQHF.

This clonotype was detected many times. CDR3 sequence (DNA): TGTGCCAGCAGCGAAAAGACTAGCGGGGGTCCCAATGAGCAGTTCTTC. Its translation: CASSEKTSGGPNEQFF. The chain recombines TRBV9 with TRBJ2-1; 12 bases fit TRBD2. V was clipped by 3 bases and J by 6 bases; unmatched bases: 7. The CDR3 loop spans 16 amino acids. CDR1 is SGDLS and CDR2 is YYNGEE in the germline V gene. Filled out from reference TRBV9 and TRBJ2-1, the complete variable domain reads DSGVTQTPKHLITATGQRVTLRCSPRSGDLSVYWYQQSLDQGLQFLIQYYNGEERAKGNILERFSAQQFPDLHSELNLSSLELGDSALYFCASSEKTSGGPNEQFFGPGTRLTVL.

This sequence joins TRBV5-1 and TRBJ1-1, with D possibly matching TRBD1 (6 bases). The V gene's germline CDR1 is SGHRS and CDR2 YFSETQ. The length of the CDR3 is 16 residues. Trimming left V 4 bases short and J 0 bases short, with 16 bases between. The CDR3, as DNA: TGCGCCAGCAGCCCAGGACAGTTACTTATGAACACTGAAGCTTTCTTT. This gives the protein CASSPGQLLMNTEAFF.

This clonotype was picked up a small number of times. The chain couples TRBV20-1 to TRBJ2-3, with D tentatively TRBD2 (6 bases). V dropped 5 bases and J dropped 4 bases, with 10 bases sitting between them. The CDR3 is 12 amino acids. CDR1 and CDR2 from the germline V gene are DFQATT and SNEGSKA (reference sequence). The DNA of the CDR3 is TGCAGTGCTGACACGGGGGCAGATACGCAGTATTTT. As protein: CSADTGADTQYF.

This clonotype was seen at least ten times. DNA of the CDR3: TGTGCCAGCGACCCGGAGGGGGGCTTGGAAACCGGGGAGCTGTTTTTT. Translation: CASDPEGGLETGELFF. The rearrangement links TRBV28 to TRBJ2-2; D possibly uses TRBD1 or TRBD2 (6 bases each). Germline V gives CDR1 MDHEN, CDR2 SYDVKM. This CDR3 has 16 residues. V shed 8 bases and J shed 5 bases, with 21 bases lying between them.

The chain recombines TRBV29-1 with TRBJ2-1; tentatively, D is TRBD2 (5 bases). The length of the CDR3 is 10 residues. Germline assignment: CDR1 SQVTM and CDR2 ANQGSEA. DNA for the CDR3: TGCACCATGGGAGAAAATGAGCAGTTCTTC. Amino acid sequence: CTMGENEQFF.

The chain recombines TRBV27 with TRBJ1-2, with D maybe TRBD1 (6 bases). Germline loops: CDR1 MNHEY, CDR2 SMNVEV (reference sequence). The CDR3 loop spans 13 amino acids. Trimming shortened V by 7 bases and J by 4 bases, and 13 bases separated the two germline ends. This CDR3 is CASKMSGAYGYTF. CDR3 nucleotides: TGTGCCAGCAAAATGTCGGGGGCCTATGGCTACACCTTC.

There are many counts of this clonotype. The chain carries TRBV5-1 and TRBJ2-3; no definite D call. CDR3 length: 14 amino acids. The V end was cut by 0 bases, the J end by 2 bases, with 7 bases between. Germline values: CDR1 SGHRS, CDR2 YFSETQ. The CDR3 nucleotides are TGCGCCAGCAGCTTGGTTCAGGCCACAGATACGCAGTATTTT. This encodes CASSLVQATDTQYF.